This T cell receptor (beta chain) was retrieved from a study of T cell responses to AZD1222 COVID-19 vaccine (dated by TCRdb to about 2021). About the investigation overall: A total of 233 trial participants underwent TCR sequencing, of whom 200 to 220 had received two doses of AZD1222 and some 25 had received two doses of the MenACWY control vaccine. Trial participants were enrolled into age subgroups of 18-55, 56-69 and 70-plus years, which contained 148, 28 and 57 TCR-sequenced participants, respectively. The research as a whole found: After two AZD1222 doses, spike-specific TCR breadth and depth were significantly higher than at day 0 and than in MenACWY recipients. Reportedly, almost half of the unique spike-specific TCRs recognized epitopes lying outside the regions that are mutated in the B.1.351 and B.1.1.7 variants. In the small 56-69-year group, the increase in depth fell short of significance, most likely because of low power. Because no samples from the day 14 peak response were available, repertoires could be characterized only after the peak T cell response. Participants were mostly white British, with more females than males. The authors suggested clonal diversity may have been underestimated. Only six AZD1222 recipients were SARS-CoV-2 seropositive at baseline, limiting conclusions about previously exposed vaccinees. Vaccine-associated CD4 TCRs spanned the whole spike protein, with dominant responses in regions 160-218 and 743-854.

The germline V gene specifies MDHEN as CDR1 and SYDVKM as CDR2. Measured from the cysteine to the phenylalanine, the CDR3 is 18 residues long. Just the 54-base CDR3 DNA is kept, in frame starting at base 1. Deletion took 6 bases off V and 3 bases off J, with a span of 23 bases between the germline ends. The CDR3 regions of human TCRbeta chains were subjected to immunosequencing. Per the source publication's procedure: TCRs in the repertoires were compared against a reference library of SARS-CoV-2-specific TCRs that had been generated with the MIRA antigen-specificity platform. Breadth was defined as the fraction of unique TCRs that were SARS-CoV-2-associated, and depth was defined as the fraction of total T cells that were SARS-CoV-2-associated. Using the MIRA data, every spike-specific TCR was mapped to the spike region that the TCR reacted to and assigned to either a CD4 or a CD8 class. Log10-transformed breadth and depth values were compared by one-way ANOVA with Sidak's multiple comparisons tests. Imported from immuneACCESS, the table was reduced by TCRdb to in-frame sequences with V and J called. These copies leave out some clones; in studies compared against another copy, an unresolved V gene accounts for under half, and the cause of the remainder is not known. Clone size and V and J calls were adopted from that table, with D and trimming inferred from the DNA. The sample table shows tens of thousands of clones, and around nine tenths are seen once. The ten largest clones capture around 5% of the sample.

On this clone itself: Its antigen is not yet known. No quality values exist for individual bases; no much larger clone is one base distant.

Reading the label with the study, this specimen's time point is: baseline before first vaccination. The sample's treatment or condition label, decoded: meningococcal conjugate vaccine given as trial control. Vaccinee samples were obtained from the UK trials COV001 and COV002, which included a single-blind randomized controlled phase 2/3 trial of AZD1222 (ChAdOx1 nCoV-19) in healthy adults. For TCRbeta chain sequencing, PBMC samples from trial participants were taken at day 0 and at day 28 after the second dose. This TCR was sampled from an adult in good health. The rearrangement joined TRBV28 to TRBJ1-4; the best D guess is TRBD1, with 6 bases matching. The specimen was peripheral blood, collected on day 0 of MenACWY control vaccination. The nucleotide sequence is given as TGTGCCAGCAGCGACTCGAGGGGGTTAGGTTGGGCTAATGAAAAACTGTTTTTT. Its product reads: CASSDSRGLGWANEKLFF.